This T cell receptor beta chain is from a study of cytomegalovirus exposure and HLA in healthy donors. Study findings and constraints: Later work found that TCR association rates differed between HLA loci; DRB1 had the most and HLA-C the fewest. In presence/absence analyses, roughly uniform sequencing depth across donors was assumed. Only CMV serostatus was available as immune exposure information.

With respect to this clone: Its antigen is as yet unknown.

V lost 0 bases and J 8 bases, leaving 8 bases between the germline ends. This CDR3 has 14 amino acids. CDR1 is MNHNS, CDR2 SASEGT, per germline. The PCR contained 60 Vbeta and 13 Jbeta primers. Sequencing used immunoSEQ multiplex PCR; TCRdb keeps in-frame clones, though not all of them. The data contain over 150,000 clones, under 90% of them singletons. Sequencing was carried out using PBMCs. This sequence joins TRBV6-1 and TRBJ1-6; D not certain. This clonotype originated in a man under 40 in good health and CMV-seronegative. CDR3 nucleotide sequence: TGTGCCAGCAGTGAAGCATGGAGTCATTCACCCCTCCACTTT. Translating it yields CASSEAWSHSPLHF.